This T cell receptor (beta chain) derives from a study of T-cell reconstitution after alpha-beta-depleted transplantation in children. Preparing the TCRbeta library involved the use of unique molecular identifiers. TCRdb reanalysed the PCR reads using MiXCR and keeps one entry per CDR3 protein. The table records about 610,000 distinct CDR3 sequences, about 10% of them present only once. This clonotype has ten or more counts. This sequence was found in a human donor who donated a stem cell graft to a child with acute myeloid leukemia. This material consisted of PBMCs from the stem cell graft donor, taken from the stem cell graft.

The chain's CDR3 is CASSVDYEQFF. The CDR3, as DNA: TGTGCCAGCAGCGTGGACTATGAGCAGTTCTTC. J is TRBJ2-1 and V is TRBV9; D perhaps matches TRBD2 (5 bases). Between the trimmed V and J ends, which lost 2 bases and 8 bases, there was a span of 5 bases. Germline CDR1 is SGDLS and CDR2 is YYNGEE. This CDR3 contains 11 residues.